A selection of T cell receptor beta chains follows, all from one sample in a study of cytomegalovirus exposure and HLA in healthy donors. Method: immunoSEQ multiplex PCR; TCRdb's copy keeps in-frame clones and lacks some. The table gives 150,000 or so clones; the top ten clones make up under 2% of it. Sequencing input: PBMCs. These receptors all stem from a woman aged 45-59 years in good health and CMV-seronegative. Each CDR3 is given with its conserved first and last residue. Each record gives: V gene, J gene, D gene, CDR3 protein, CDR3 DNA. The D gene is left open where the match is weak.

TRBV2	TRBJ2-7	TRBD2	CASSLGLATDEQYF	TGTGCCAGCAGTTTAGGACTAGCGACCGACGAGCAGTACTTC
TRBV10-3	TRBJ1-5	.	CATARDTNQPQHF	TGTGCCACCGCCCGGGACACCAATCAGCCCCAGCATTTT
TRBV19	TRBJ1-1	.	CASSGLTNTEAFF	TGTGCCAGTAGTGGCCTTACGAACACTGAAGCTTTCTTT
TRBV13	TRBJ2-3	TRBD2	CASSSTSGRADTQYF	TGTGCCAGCAGCTCTACTAGCGGGAGGGCAGATACGCAGTATTTT
TRBV28	TRBJ1-1	.	CASISGGGRKTEAFF	TGTGCCAGCATCTCCGGCGGGGGGCGCAAGACTGAAGCTTTCTTT
TRBV18	TRBJ1-1	.	CASLLGHLNTEAFF	TGTGCCAGCCTCCTGGGACACTTGAACACTGAAGCTTTCTTT
TRBV2	TRBJ2-5	.	CASSEGVAGYQETQYF	TGTGCCAGCAGTGAAGGAGTAGCTGGGTACCAAGAGACCCAGTACTTC
TRBV10-3	TRBJ2-1	TRBD1	CAIGDRGDNEQFF	TGTGCCATCGGGGACAGGGGCGATAATGAGCAGTTCTTC
TRBV4-2	TRBJ1-1	.	CASSHDGQEAFF	TGTGCCAGCAGCCATGATGGACAGGAAGCTTTCTTT
TRBV5-1	TRBJ2-7	TRBD1	CASSPGLDRVAYEQYF	TGCGCCAGCAGCCCCGGATTGGACAGGGTGGCCTACGAGCAGTACTTC
TRBV6-5	TRBJ2-5	.	CASSYAGAEQETQYF	TGTGCCAGCAGTTACGCGGGGGCGGAACAAGAGACCCAGTACTTC
TRBV4-2	TRBJ2-5	.	CASSQDLGPETQYF	TGTGCCAGCAGCCAAGATTTGGGGCCAGAGACCCAGTACTTC
TRBV19	TRBJ2-1	TRBD2	CASSLAGTNEQFF	TGTGCCAGTAGTCTAGCGGGAACCAATGAGCAGTTCTTC
TRBV7-3	TRBJ2-5	TRBD2	CASSLSSSGRSETQYF	TGTGCCAGCAGCTTATCCTCTAGCGGGAGGTCTGAGACCCAGTACTTC
TRBV28	TRBJ1-5	.	CASSTGNQPQHF	TGTGCCAGCAGTACTGGCAATCAGCCCCAGCATTTT
TRBV12-5	TRBJ2-7	TRBD1	CASGLVRDRGANEQYF	TGTGCTAGTGGTTTGGTACGGGACAGGGGAGCGAACGAGCAGTACTTC
TRBV5-1	TRBJ2-7	TRBD2	CASSSRDYEYEQYF	TGCGCCAGCAGCTCCCGGGACTATGAATACGAGCAGTACTTC
TRBV9	TRBJ1-1	.	CASSREGSLTMNTEAFF	TGTGCCAGCAGTCGCGAGGGCAGCCTAACCATGAACACTGAAGCTTTCTTT
TRBV5-5	TRBJ2-7	.	CASSLATGSYEQYF	TGTGCCAGCAGCTTGGCGACAGGCTCCTACGAGCAGTACTTC
TRBV28	TRBJ1-2	.	CASTPSRQPNNYGYTF	TGTGCCAGCACCCCATCCCGACAGCCCAATAACTATGGCTACACCTTC
TRBV7-9	TRBJ2-5	TRBD2	CASSHAVKWEGGETQYF	TGTGCCAGCAGCCACGCGGTGAAGTGGGAGGGAGGAGAGACCCAGTACTTC
TRBV5-4	TRBJ1-2	.	CASRRDTGYTF	TGTGCCAGCAGGAGGGACACTGGCTACACCTTC
TRBV9	TRBJ1-2	TRBD1	CASSVLTGVNYGYTF	TGTGCCAGCAGCGTACTTACAGGGGTTAACTATGGCTACACCTTC
TRBV9	TRBJ2-5	.	CASSVEGGTVQETQYF	TGTGCCAGCAGCGTAGAGGGCGGGACGGTCCAAGAGACCCAGTACTTC
TRBV19	TRBJ1-1	TRBD1	CASSAQGQGAEAFF	TGTGCCAGTAGTGCACAGGGACAGGGAGCTGAAGCTTTCTTT
TRBV29-1	TRBJ2-3	TRBD2	CSVATSGSTDTQYF	TGCAGCGTTGCAACTAGCGGCAGCACAGATACGCAGTATTTT
TRBV6-5	TRBJ2-5	TRBD2	CASTTSGGETQYF	TGTGCCAGCACCACTAGCGGGGGGGAGACCCAGTACTTC
TRBV29-1	TRBJ1-2	TRBD1	CSVEGQPSF	TGCAGCGTTGAGGGACAGCCTTCCTTC
TRBV2	TRBJ2-7	TRBD2	CASSEGAEGLAGYYEQYF	TGTGCCAGCAGTGAAGGCGCTGAGGGACTAGCGGGATACTACGAGCAGTACTTC
TRBV6-5	TRBJ2-7	.	CASSLRRGEQYF	TGTGCCAGCAGTCTAAGAAGGGGCGAGCAGTACTTC
TRBV6-1	TRBJ2-5	TRBD1	CASRAQTGAKTQYF	TGTGCCAGCAGAGCCCAGACAGGGGCGAAGACCCAGTACTTC
TRBV6-6	TRBJ1-3	TRBD1	CASTPGQGNTIYF	TGTGCCAGCACTCCGGGACAGGGAAACACCATATATTTT
TRBV23-1	TRBJ1-2	TRBD1	CASSHQGADYGYTF	TGCGCCAGCAGTCATCAGGGGGCGGACTATGGCTACACCTTC
TRBV9	TRBJ2-5	.	CASSVGTAGETQYF	TGTGCCAGCAGCGTAGGGACAGCGGGGGAGACCCAGTACTTC
TRBV11-2	TRBJ2-2	.	CASSLGGGSNTGELFF	TGTGCCAGCAGCTTAGGCGGCGGATCGAACACCGGGGAGCTGTTTTTT
TRBV30	TRBJ2-1	.	CAWSVGLQRFF	TGTGCCTGGAGTGTAGGACTTCAGAGGTTCTTC
TRBV7-2	TRBJ1-2	TRBD1	CASSLTGDGYGYTF	TGTGCCAGCAGCCTGACAGGGGATGGCTATGGCTACACCTTC
TRBV19	TRBJ2-7	.	CASSIGGFYEQYF	TGTGCCAGTAGTATAGGAGGGTTTTACGAGCAGTACTTC
TRBV7-2	TRBJ1-2	TRBD1	CASSSRGRSGYTF	TGTGCCAGCAGCTCCAGGGGGCGGAGTGGCTACACCTTC
TRBV19	TRBJ1-1	.	CASSIDGSHTEAFF	TGTGCCAGTAGTATAGACGGGTCGCACACTGAAGCTTTCTTT
TRBV2	TRBJ1-1	TRBD1	CASSAGQGKNTEAFF	TGTGCCAGCAGTGCCGGACAGGGAAAGAACACTGAAGCTTTCTTT
TRBV7-3	TRBJ2-3	TRBD2	CASSWAGGSTDTQYF	TGTGCCAGCAGCTGGGCGGGAGGCTCCACAGATACGCAGTATTTT
TRBV6-1	TRBJ2-7	.	CASSRQRSSYEQYF	TGTGCCAGCAGCCGGCAAAGGAGCTCCTACGAGCAGTACTTC
TRBV7-2	TRBJ2-7	TRBD2	CASSSGLASEQYF	TGTGCCAGCAGCTCTGGACTAGCCTCCGAGCAGTACTTC